The 25 T cell receptor beta chains below were found in one sample sequenced in a study of blood T cell repertoires in COVID-19. The protocol was immunoSEQ multiplex PCR, while the TCRdb copy is restricted to in-frame clones and leaves out a portion. The top ten hold under 9% of the sample, which has under 250,000 clones, around 84% seen once. Sequenced sample: peripheral blood. Source of these receptors: a woman in her sixties or seventies with active or convalescent COVID-19.

The chain has TRBV6-5 and TRBJ1-1; the D is unclear. The CDR3 loop spans 14 amino acids. Germline V CDR1 and CDR2: MNHEY, SVGAGI. Trimming shortened V by 5 bases and J by 8 bases, and 18 bases separated the two germline ends. CDR3 bases: TGTGCCAGCAGTCGTTCTGGAGGGAGTCAGGAAGCTTTCTTT. This gives the protein CASSRSGGSQEAFF.

V is TRBV6-5 and J is TRBJ1-2; 7 bases are shared with TRBD1. V dropped 6 bases and J dropped 8; count of bases not matched to a gene: 12. The germline V gene has CDR1 MNHEY and CDR2 SVGAGI. There are 14 residues in the CDR3. The CDR3 DNA reads TGTGCCAGCAGCGAGGGGGCAAGGGGCTACGGCTACACCTTC. It is translated as CASSEGARGYGYTF.

This clone showed up just a few times. V usage is TRBV11-2 and J usage is TRBJ2-5; the match to TRBD1 covers 8 bases. With V trimmed by 6 bases and J by 0 bases, 6 bases remained unmatched. Germline values: CDR1 SGHAT, CDR2 FQNNGV. This CDR3 contains 15 residues. The CDR3, as DNA: TGTGCCAGCAGTTTGGGGGACAGGTACCAAGAGACCCAGTACTTC. Translating it yields CASSLGDRYQETQYF.

V gene TRBV7-2 combines with J gene TRBJ2-5; 9 bases map to TRBD2. This CDR3 has 14 residues. Germline values: CDR1 SGHTA, CDR2 FQGNSA. Losses at the gene ends were 3 bases for V and 9 bases for J; bases not matched to a gene: 8. CDR3 region: CASSLGGGAPPQYF. The CDR3 nucleotides read TGTGCCAGCAGCTTGGGCGGGGGGGCGCCGCCCCAGTACTTC.

CDR3 residues: CASSPLDRVSTEAFF. The CDR3 coding sequence is TGTGCCAGCAGCCCTCTTGACAGGGTGAGCACTGAAGCTTTCTTT. The rearrangement uses TRBV11-2 and TRBJ1-1, with 7 bases aligning to TRBD1. The CDR3 sequence is 15 residues long. The V gene's germline CDR1 is SGHAT and CDR2 FQNNGV. The V gene end was trimmed by 5 bases and the J gene end by 4 bases; junction bases not matched to a gene: 10.

V is TRBV18 and J is TRBJ1-1, with 9 bases aligning to TRBD1. From germline, CDR1 is KGHSH and CDR2 LQKENI. After removal of 4 bases from V and 4 bases from J, the junction contained 7 bases not matched to a gene. The CDR3 loop spans 15 amino acids. DNA for the CDR3: TGTGCCAGCTCACTGGACAGGGGTTGGGCCACTGAAGCTTTCTTT. Translating it yields CASSLDRGWATEAFF.

The chain uses TRBV9 and TRBJ1-5, with D perhaps TRBD1 (5 bases). V lost 0 bases and J 1 base, leaving 8 bases between the germline ends. CDR3 length: 15 residues. Germline loops: CDR1 SGDLS, CDR2 YYNGEE. The CDR3 region is CASSVGGLSNQPQHF. CDR3 nucleotides: TGTGCCAGCAGCGTAGGGGGCCTCAGCAATCAGCCCCAGCATTTT.

The genes are TRBV5-1 and TRBJ1-2; 10 bases are a match to TRBD1. Trimming cost V 3 bases and J 7 bases; bases outside gene matches: 15. This CDR3 comprises 17 residues. CDR1 is SGHRS, CDR2 YFSETQ, per germline. The CDR3 region is CASSYRTAGTGESGYTF. CDR3 DNA sequence: TGCGCCAGCAGCTATCGAACAGCCGGGACAGGGGAGAGTGGCTACACCTTC. The entire variable domain, with the rest obtained from reference TRBV5-1 and TRBJ1-2, is as follows: KAGVTQTPRYLIKTRGQQVTLSCSPISGHRSVSWYQQTPGQGLQFLFEYFSETQRNKGNFPGRFSGRQFSNSRSEMNVSTLELGDSALYLCASSYRTAGTGESGYTFGSGTRLTVV.

Regarding this clone: Sequence at one end of the junction differs from germline and may be a read error. Other DNA variants within this sample encode the same CDR3. The chain is built from TRBV27 and TRBJ2-7, with 8 bases that match TRBD2. Per the germline V gene, CDR1 is MNHEY and CDR2 is SMNVEV (reference sequence). This CDR3 has 16 amino acids. The CDR3 loop reads CASSPGTSGKLYEQYF. In DNA form, the CDR3 reads TGTGCCAGCAGTCCCGGGACTAGTGGCAAACTCTACGAGCAATACTTC.

V usage is TRBV3-1 (or the pseudogene TRBV3-2) and J usage is TRBJ1-1; D not certain. CDR1 LGHDT and CDR2 YNNKEL come from the germline V gene (reference sequence). The CDR3 sequence is 13 residues long. Trimming removed 7 bases at V and 1 base at J, with 10 bases between. The CDR3 region is CASTLRGNTEAFF. CDR3 in DNA: TGTGCCAGCACTCTCCGGGGGAACACTGAAGCTTTCTTT.

This clone was found a few times. The CDR3 nucleotides are TGTGCCAGTAGTATAGGCTACAGGGGAGGAGGCACTGAAGCTTTCTTT. Translating gives CASSIGYRGGGTEAFF. The chain couples TRBV19 to TRBJ1-1, with 7 positions matching TRBD1. V lost 1 base and J lost 4; bases outside the gene matches: 9. Germline CDR1 is LNHDA and CDR2 is SQIVND (reference sequence). This CDR3 contains 16 residues.

In this sample, this clone turned up a few times. The rearrangement uses TRBV9 and TRBJ2-1, with D tentatively TRBD2 (5 bases). Germline CDR1 SGDLS, CDR2 YYNGEE. CDR3 size: 12 residues. The CDR3 sequence: CAMKRPSNEQFF. CDR3 nucleotides: TGTGCTATGAAGCGGCCTTCCAATGAGCAGTTCTTC.

This chain joins TRBV19 and TRBJ1-1; no definite D call. Germline CDR1 and CDR2: LNHDA and SQIVND (reference sequence). This CDR3 has 13 amino acids. V lost 4 bases and J lost 4, with 10 bases in between. This CDR3 is CASSTGSSTEAFF. The CDR3 nucleotides are TGTGCCAGTAGTACGGGGAGTAGCACTGAAGCTTTCTTT.

The rearrangement joins TRBV5-1 to TRBJ2-4; 7 bases align to TRBD1. The germline gives CDR1 SGHRS, CDR2 YFSETQ. The length of the CDR3 is 16 residues. The ends lost 0 bases at V and 3 bases at J; junction bases unmatched: 6. The CDR3 DNA is TGCGCCAGCAGCTTGGGTGACAGGGCGGGCAAAAACATTCAGTACTTC. The encoded protein is CASSLGDRAGKNIQYF.

The chain uses TRBV19 and TRBJ2-7; 12 positions agree with TRBD1. Trimming took 5 bases from V and 4 from J; bases not matched to a gene: 15. This CDR3 spans 18 amino acids. The germline V gene has CDR1 LNHDA and CDR2 SQIVND (reference sequence). The CDR3 DNA is TGTGCCAGTAGTTTCACCCCGGGACAGGGGGCATTTCCTTACGAGCAGTACTTC. This gives the protein CASSFTPGQGAFPYEQYF.

The gene calls are TRBV6-1 and TRBJ1-5; 7 positions match TRBD1. Germline CDR1 reads MNHNS; CDR2 reads SASEGT. The CDR3 has 15 residues. The V gene end was trimmed by 2 bases and the J gene end by 1 base; junction bases not matched to a gene: 2. In DNA form, the CDR3 reads TGTGCCAGCAGTGAACTGGACAGGAGCAATCAGCCCCAGCATTTT. As protein: CASSELDRSNQPQHF.

The chain recombines TRBV5-4 with TRBJ2-2; the match to TRBD1 covers 7 bases. CDR1 is SGHNT and CDR2 is YYREEE in the germline V gene (reference sequence). This CDR3 region has 16 residues. Trimming took 0 bases from V and 6 from J; bases not matched to a gene: 8. CDR3 coding DNA: TGTGCCAGCAGCTTGGAAGGGGGCGTTATCCCCGGGGAGCTGTTTTTT. Translating gives CASSLEGGVIPGELFF.

J is TRBJ2-1 and V is TRBV2, with a tentative D call TRBD2 (5 bases). CDR1 SNHLY and CDR2 FYNNEI come from the germline V gene. The CDR3 has 13 residues. The V and J ends lost 6 bases and 0 bases respectively, with 6 bases between them. CDR3 nucleotide sequence: TGTGCCAGCAGGGACTCCTCCTACAATGAGCAGTTCTTC. This translates into CASRDSSYNEQFF.

CDR3 amino acids: CASRTTGEGGYEQYF. In DNA, the CDR3 is TGTGCCAGCAGAACGACTGGGGAAGGAGGCTACGAGCAGTACTTC. V gene TRBV6-1 combines with J gene TRBJ2-7; D may be TRBD2 (5 bases). Germline CDR1 is MNHNS and CDR2 is SASEGT. V lost 6 bases to trimming and J lost 3 bases, with 18 bases between them. The CDR3 contains 15 residues.

This chain connects TRBV19 to TRBJ1-4; TRBD1 agrees at 8 bases. There are 17 residues in the CDR3. J was trimmed by 8 bases and V by 3 bases; bases with no gene match: 14. Germline values: CDR1 LNHDA, CDR2 SQIVND (reference sequence). CDR3 residues: CASSINVGRGQGEKLFF. DNA for the CDR3: TGTGCCAGTAGTATTAACGTTGGCAGGGGGCAGGGGGAAAAACTGTTTTTT.

A word on this clone: The sample carries other DNA sequences with the same CDR3. The rearrangement joins TRBV9 to TRBJ2-1; 7 bases are shared with TRBD2. The CDR3 sequence is 16 residues long. V lost 0 bases, J lost 0 bases, and 3 bases stayed unmatched. CDR1 and CDR2 from the germline V gene are SGDLS and YYNGEE. CDR3 bases: TGTGCCAGCAGCGTAGATCCGGGGGGCTCCTACAATGAGCAGTTCTTC. Translation: CASSVDPGGSYNEQFF.

The chain uses TRBV20-1 and TRBJ2-1; no firm D call. The CDR3 has 12 amino acids. Trimming stripped 3 bases from V and 9 bases from J, with 12 bases between. CDR1 and CDR2 from the germline V gene are DFQATT and SNEGSKA (reference sequence). For the CDR3, the DNA is TGCAGTGCTAGTGAGCAGGTGCGTGAGCAGTTCTTC. This codes for CSASEQVREQFF.

The V call is TRBV7-2, the J call TRBJ1-5, with TRBD1 identical over 10 bases. CDR1 SGHTA and CDR2 FQGNSA come from the germline V gene. V was clipped by 4 bases and J by 4 bases; unmatched bases: 4. The CDR3 contains 15 residues. The chain's CDR3 is CASSSRTGGNQPQHF. CDR3 sequence (DNA): TGTGCCAGCAGCTCGAGGACAGGGGGTAATCAGCCCCAGCATTTT.

This rearrangement joins TRBV7-2 to TRBJ2-4, with 11 nucleotides matching TRBD2. Germline CDR1 reads SGHTA; CDR2 reads FQGNSA. The CDR3 spans 18 residues. The ends lost 3 bases at V and 6 bases at J; junction bases unmatched: 13. As DNA, the CDR3 is TGTGCCAGCAGCTTTAGTACAGCTAGCGGGGGGCCGACAAACATTCAGTACTTC. Its protein product is CASSFSTASGGPTNIQYF.

The CDR3 here is CASSPPSGFDEQYF. The CDR3 DNA reads TGTGCCAGCTCACCACCATCAGGGTTCGACGAGCAGTACTTC. V gene TRBV18 combines with J gene TRBJ2-7; D is possibly TRBD1 (5 bases). The length of the CDR3 is 14 residues. The V and J ends lost 0 bases and 5 bases respectively, with 11 bases between them. Per germline, CDR1 KGHSH and CDR2 LQKENI.